These T cell receptor beta chains were read from a single sample in a study of T-cell memory formation after mild COVID-19. TCRdb analysed the 5' RACE reads with MiXCR anew, one entry per CDR3 protein. The sample comprises about 340,000 distinct CDR3 sequences, 13% of which are singletons, and roughly a fifth rests with the top ten. Sequenced: PBMCs or a T cell subset sorted from them (not recorded which). The receptor source for this set is a man between 18 and 35 years old who had mild COVID-19 (a few samples of this study predate the infection). Cell type and time point are not known. Each CDR3 is given with its conserved first and last residue. The order of the fields is CDR3 protein, CDR3 DNA, clone size, D gene, J gene, V gene. A D gene is named only where the DNA matches it firmly. Rows give clone size only sometimes, using once, few, many, or a class for an expanded clone.

CDR3aa: CASSVVGVTGTDTQYF; CDR3nt: TGTGCCAGCAGCGTAGTTGGGGTAACTGGCACAGATACGCAGTATTTT; abundance: few; d_gene: .; j_gene: TRBJ2-3; v_gene: TRBV9
CDR3aa: CASSLGRVTEAFF; CDR3nt: TGTGCCAGCAGTTTAGGCAGAGTCACTGAAGCTTTCTTT; abundance: many; d_gene: .; j_gene: TRBJ1-1; v_gene: TRBV7-6
CDR3aa: CASSGRSGQQETQYF; CDR3nt: TGTGCCAGCAGTGGACGCTCGGGACAGCAAGAGACCCAGTACTTC; abundance: .; d_gene: TRBD1; j_gene: TRBJ2-5; v_gene: TRBV25-1
CDR3aa: CASSRGTAAQETQYF; CDR3nt: TGTGCCAGCAGTAGGGGGACCGCGGCCCAAGAGACCCAGTACTTC; abundance: few; d_gene: .; j_gene: TRBJ2-5; v_gene: TRBV27
CDR3aa: CASSVEPRETQYF; CDR3nt: TGTGCCAGCAGCGTAGAGCCCCGCGAGACCCAGTACTTC; abundance: few; d_gene: .; j_gene: TRBJ2-5; v_gene: TRBV9
CDR3aa: CASSHPGLAGGRTGELFF; CDR3nt: TGTGCCAGCAGCCACCCTGGACTAGCGGGGGGGCGGACCGGGGAGCTGTTTTTT; abundance: .; d_gene: TRBD2; j_gene: TRBJ2-2; v_gene: TRBV6-5
CDR3aa: CASSLTRGGDTGELFF; CDR3nt: TGCGCCAGCAGCCTCACGAGAGGGGGCGACACCGGGGAGCTGTTTTTT; abundance: few; d_gene: TRBD1; j_gene: TRBJ2-2; v_gene: TRBV4-3
CDR3aa: CASSSNRLRAFF; CDR3nt: TGTGCCAGCAGCTCAAACCGCCTGAGAGCTTTCTTT; abundance: few; d_gene: .; j_gene: TRBJ1-1; v_gene: TRBV11-2
CDR3aa: CASSPGGDRGYEQYF; CDR3nt: TGTGCCAGCAGCCCCGGGGGGGACAGGGGCTACGAGCAGTACTTC; abundance: .; d_gene: TRBD1; j_gene: TRBJ2-7; v_gene: TRBV5-4
CDR3aa: CASSAGGSGSETQYF; CDR3nt: TGTGCCAGCAGTGCGGGGGGCTCGGGGTCAGAGACCCAGTACTTC; abundance: .; d_gene: TRBD2; j_gene: TRBJ2-5; v_gene: TRBV7-3
CDR3aa: CATVILGGTEQFF; CDR3nt: TGTGCCACCGTGATCTTAGGGGGAACTGAGCAGTTCTTC; abundance: .; d_gene: .; j_gene: TRBJ2-1; v_gene: TRBV27
CDR3aa: CSARGPAGTSGANVLTF; CDR3nt: TGCAGTGCTAGAGGGCCAGCGGGGACCTCTGGGGCCAACGTCCTGACTTTC; abundance: .; d_gene: TRBD2; j_gene: TRBJ2-6; v_gene: TRBV20-1
CDR3aa: CASSLAAVQETQYF; CDR3nt: TGTGCCAGCAGCTTGGCCGCGGTCCAAGAGACCCAGTACTTC; abundance: .; d_gene: .; j_gene: TRBJ2-5; v_gene: TRBV5-8
CDR3aa: CASSPALAGWRETQYF; CDR3nt: TGTGCCAGCAGCCCGGCCCTAGCGGGGTGGCGAGAGACCCAGTACTTC; abundance: .; d_gene: TRBD2; j_gene: TRBJ2-5; v_gene: TRBV11-2
CDR3aa: CASSHRGTNTIYF; CDR3nt: TGTGCCAGCAGCCATCGGGGTACAAACACCATATATTTT; abundance: few; d_gene: .; j_gene: TRBJ1-3; v_gene: TRBV3-1
CDR3aa: CSVENQGTPYEQYF; CDR3nt: TGCAGCGTTGAAAACCAGGGGACGCCCTACGAGCAGTACTTC; abundance: .; d_gene: .; j_gene: TRBJ2-7; v_gene: TRBV29-1
CDR3aa: CASSDLPGAGYTF; CDR3nt: TGTGCCAGCAGCGACCTGCCGGGGGCTGGCTACACCTTC; abundance: few; d_gene: .; j_gene: TRBJ1-2; v_gene: TRBV11-2
CDR3aa: CASSPPGQGIRVFTEAFF; CDR3nt: TGTGCCAGCAGTCCGCCGGGACAGGGCATAAGGGTTTTTACTGAAGCTTTCTTT; abundance: .; d_gene: TRBD1; j_gene: TRBJ1-1; v_gene: TRBV7-9
CDR3aa: CASSQEGTSGRGELFF; CDR3nt: TGCGCCAGCAGCCAAGAGGGGACTAGCGGGCGCGGGGAGCTGTTTTTT; abundance: few; d_gene: TRBD2; j_gene: TRBJ2-2; v_gene: TRBV4-3
CDR3aa: CATSEMKSGGWNEQFF; CDR3nt: TGTGCCACCAGTGAGATGAAGAGCGGGGGATGGAATGAGCAGTTCTTC; abundance: few; d_gene: TRBD2; j_gene: TRBJ2-1; v_gene: TRBV24-1
CDR3aa: CASSQGTIGKTDTQYF; CDR3nt: TGTGCCAGCAGCCAAGGGACTATTGGCAAAACAGATACGCAGTATTTT; abundance: few; d_gene: .; j_gene: TRBJ2-3; v_gene: TRBV3-1
CDR3aa: CASREADTGELFF; CDR3nt: TGTGCCAGCAGGGAGGCGGACACCGGGGAGCTGTTTTTT; abundance: few; d_gene: .; j_gene: TRBJ2-2; v_gene: TRBV19
CDR3aa: CASSQVGLAGRETQYF; CDR3nt: TGTGCCAGCAGCCAGGTGGGACTAGCGGGGAGGGAGACCCAGTACTTC; abundance: many; d_gene: TRBD2; j_gene: TRBJ2-5; v_gene: TRBV4-2
CDR3aa: CSAREDRSYNSPLHF; CDR3nt: TGCAGTGCTAGAGAGGACCGCTCCTATAATTCACCCCTCCACTTT; abundance: .; d_gene: .; j_gene: TRBJ1-6; v_gene: TRBV20-1
CDR3aa: CASSETGTNQPQHF; CDR3nt: TGTGCCAGCAGTGAGACAGGGACTAATCAGCCCCAGCATTTT; abundance: few; d_gene: TRBD1; j_gene: TRBJ1-5; v_gene: TRBV6-6
CDR3aa: CSARDPRVSGYTF; CDR3nt: TGCAGTGCTAGAGACCCAAGAGTATCCGGCTACACCTTC; abundance: few; d_gene: .; j_gene: TRBJ1-2; v_gene: TRBV20-1
CDR3aa: CASSQGIIRQAGATEAFF; CDR3nt: TGTGCCAGCAGCCAAGGTATAATTCGACAGGCGGGTGCCACTGAAGCTTTCTTT; abundance: few; d_gene: .; j_gene: TRBJ1-1; v_gene: TRBV3-1
CDR3aa: CASSSPPRGKNIQYF; CDR3nt: TGTGCCAGCAGCTCCCCCCCCCGGGGCAAAAACATTCAGTACTTC; abundance: few; d_gene: .; j_gene: TRBJ2-4; v_gene: TRBV7-9
CDR3aa: CASSQDLPGQGVQPQHF; CDR3nt: TGCGCCAGCAGCCAAGATTTACCGGGACAGGGCGTTCAGCCCCAGCATTTT; abundance: .; d_gene: TRBD1; j_gene: TRBJ1-5; v_gene: TRBV4-3
CDR3aa: CASSPRGIRETQYF; CDR3nt: TGCGCCAGCAGCCCCCGGGGGATCCGTGAGACCCAGTACTTC; abundance: few; d_gene: .; j_gene: TRBJ2-5; v_gene: TRBV5-1
CDR3aa: CASSQEAGAGANVLTF; CDR3nt: TGTGCCAGCAGCCAAGAAGCGGGGGCTGGGGCCAACGTCCTGACTTTC; abundance: medium-sized; d_gene: TRBD2; j_gene: TRBJ2-6; v_gene: TRBV4-2
CDR3aa: CSASPGGTEAFF; CDR3nt: TGCAGCGCCTCCCCCGGAGGAACTGAAGCTTTCTTT; abundance: .; d_gene: .; j_gene: TRBJ1-1; v_gene: TRBV29-1
CDR3aa: CSAAMVNTGELFF; CDR3nt: TGCAGTGCTGCAATGGTTAACACCGGGGAGCTGTTTTTT; abundance: few; d_gene: .; j_gene: TRBJ2-2; v_gene: TRBV20-1
CDR3aa: CASSIDRLAVYNEQFF; CDR3nt: TGTGCCAGTAGTATAGATCGACTAGCGGTATACAATGAGCAGTTCTTC; abundance: many; d_gene: TRBD2; j_gene: TRBJ2-1; v_gene: TRBV19
CDR3aa: CAGARGAGAFF; CDR3nt: TGTGCCGGAGCCAGGGGGGCCGGGGCTTTCTTT; abundance: few; d_gene: TRBD1; j_gene: TRBJ1-1; v_gene: TRBV12-3/TRBV12-4
CDR3aa: CAIRSQGGTWNTGELFF; CDR3nt: TGTGCCATCAGAAGCCAGGGAGGGACATGGAACACCGGGGAGCTGTTTTTT; abundance: .; d_gene: .; j_gene: TRBJ2-2; v_gene: TRBV10-3
CDR3aa: CASRTGGTDTQYF; CDR3nt: TGTGCCAGCAGGACAGGGGGGACAGATACGCAGTATTTT; abundance: few; d_gene: TRBD1; j_gene: TRBJ2-3; v_gene: TRBV12-3/TRBV12-4
CDR3aa: CASRQGFSYGYTF; CDR3nt: TGTGCCAGCAGGCAGGGTTTTAGCTATGGCTACACCTTC; abundance: few; d_gene: .; j_gene: TRBJ1-2; v_gene: TRBV27
CDR3aa: CASSQPGPEDTF; CDR3nt: TGTGCCAGCAGCCAACCGGGACCGGAGGACACCTTC; abundance: .; d_gene: .; j_gene: TRBJ1-2; v_gene: TRBV7-2
CDR3aa: CASSQNRHSGELFF; CDR3nt: TGTGCCAGCAGCCAAAACCGACATTCCGGGGAGCTGTTTTTT; abundance: few; d_gene: .; j_gene: TRBJ2-2; v_gene: TRBV4-2